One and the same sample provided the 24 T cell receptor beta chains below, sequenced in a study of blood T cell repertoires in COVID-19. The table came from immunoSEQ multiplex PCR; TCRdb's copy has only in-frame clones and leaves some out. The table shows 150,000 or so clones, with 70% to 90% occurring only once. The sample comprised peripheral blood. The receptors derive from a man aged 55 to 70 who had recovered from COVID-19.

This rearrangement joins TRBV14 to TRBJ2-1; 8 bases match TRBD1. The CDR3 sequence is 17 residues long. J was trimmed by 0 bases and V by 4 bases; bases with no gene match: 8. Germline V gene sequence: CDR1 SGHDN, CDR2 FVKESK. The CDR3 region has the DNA TGTGCCAGCAGCCCCCCCACAGGGGGACCCTCCTACAATGAGCAGTTCTTC. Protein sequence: CASSPPTGGPSYNEQFF.

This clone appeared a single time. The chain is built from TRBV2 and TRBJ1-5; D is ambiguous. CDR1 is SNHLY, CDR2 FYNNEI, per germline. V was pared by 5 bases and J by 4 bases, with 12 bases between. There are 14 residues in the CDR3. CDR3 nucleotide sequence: TGTGCCAGCAGTCTGGCAGAAGTAAATCAGCCCCAGCATTTT. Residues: CASSLAEVNQPQHF.

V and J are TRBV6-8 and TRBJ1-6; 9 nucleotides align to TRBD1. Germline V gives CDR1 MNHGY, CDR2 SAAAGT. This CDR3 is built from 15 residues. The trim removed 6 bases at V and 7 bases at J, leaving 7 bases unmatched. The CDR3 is CASSRGQGKNSPLHF. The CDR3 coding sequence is TGTGCCAGCAGCCGAGGACAGGGGAAGAATTCACCCCTCCACTTT.

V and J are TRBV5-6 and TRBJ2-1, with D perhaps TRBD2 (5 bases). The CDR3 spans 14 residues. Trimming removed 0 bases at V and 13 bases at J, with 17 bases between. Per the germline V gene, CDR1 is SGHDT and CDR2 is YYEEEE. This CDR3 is CASSLAVREGSQFF. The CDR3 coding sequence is TGTGCCAGCAGCTTGGCCGTAAGGGAAGGGAGTCAGTTCTTC.

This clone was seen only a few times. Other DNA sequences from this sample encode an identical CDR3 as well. The CDR3 DNA reads TGTGCCTCCCAGGGGGCCTACGAGCAGTACTTC. Amino acid sequence: CASQGAYEQYF. The chain combines TRBV19 with TRBJ2-7, with 7 positions matching TRBD1. The V gene's germline CDR1 is LNHDA and CDR2 SQIVND (reference sequence). With 11 bases clipped from V and 2 bases from J, the junction kept 3 bases outside the gene matches. The CDR3 has 11 amino acids.

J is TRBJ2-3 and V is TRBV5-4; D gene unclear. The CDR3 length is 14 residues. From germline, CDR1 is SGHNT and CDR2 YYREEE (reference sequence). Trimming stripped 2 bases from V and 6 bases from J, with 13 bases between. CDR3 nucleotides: TGTGCCAGCAGCTTAATCTCCTCCCGGGATACGCAGTATTTT. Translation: CASSLISSRDTQYF.

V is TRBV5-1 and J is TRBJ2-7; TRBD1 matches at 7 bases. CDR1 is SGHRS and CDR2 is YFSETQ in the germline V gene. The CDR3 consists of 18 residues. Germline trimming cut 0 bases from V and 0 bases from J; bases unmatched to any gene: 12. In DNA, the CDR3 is TGCGCCAGCAGCTTGGTCCTCGTTTACAGGGGTGACTCCTACGAGCAGTACTTC. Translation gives CASSLVLVYRGDSYEQYF.

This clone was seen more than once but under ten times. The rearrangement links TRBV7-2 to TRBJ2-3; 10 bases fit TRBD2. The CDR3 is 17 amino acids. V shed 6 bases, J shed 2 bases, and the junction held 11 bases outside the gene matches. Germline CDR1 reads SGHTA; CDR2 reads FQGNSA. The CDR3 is CASRSMTGTSDTDTQYF. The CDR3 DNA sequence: TGTGCCAGCAGAAGTATGACCGGGACTAGCGACACAGATACGCAGTATTTT.

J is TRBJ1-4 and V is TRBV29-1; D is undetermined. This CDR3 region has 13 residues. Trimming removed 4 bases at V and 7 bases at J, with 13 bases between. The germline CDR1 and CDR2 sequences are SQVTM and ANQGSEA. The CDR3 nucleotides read TGCAGCGTTGGTGTTCGGCTAGGTGAAAAACTGTTTTTT. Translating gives CSVGVRLGEKLFF.

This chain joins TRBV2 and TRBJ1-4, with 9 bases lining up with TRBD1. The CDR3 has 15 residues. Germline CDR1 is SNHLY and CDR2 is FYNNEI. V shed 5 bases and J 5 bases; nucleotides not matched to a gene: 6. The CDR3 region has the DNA TGTGCCAGCAGTCCCGGGACAGGGATAAATGAAAAACTGTTTTTT. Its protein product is CASSPGTGINEKLFF.

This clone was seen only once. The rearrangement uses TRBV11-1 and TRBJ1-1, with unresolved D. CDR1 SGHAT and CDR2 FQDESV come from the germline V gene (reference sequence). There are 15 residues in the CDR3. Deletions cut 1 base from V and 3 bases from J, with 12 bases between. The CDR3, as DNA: TGTGCCAGCAGCTTAGTCGTTACCAGCGACACTGAAGCTTTCTTT. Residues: CASSLVVTSDTEAFF.

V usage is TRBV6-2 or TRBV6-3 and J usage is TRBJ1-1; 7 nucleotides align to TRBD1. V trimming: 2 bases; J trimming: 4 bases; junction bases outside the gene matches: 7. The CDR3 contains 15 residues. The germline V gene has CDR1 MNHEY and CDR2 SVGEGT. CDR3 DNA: TGTGCCAGCAGTTACCTCCCCGACAGGGCCACTGAAGCTTTCTTT. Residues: CASSYLPDRATEAFF.

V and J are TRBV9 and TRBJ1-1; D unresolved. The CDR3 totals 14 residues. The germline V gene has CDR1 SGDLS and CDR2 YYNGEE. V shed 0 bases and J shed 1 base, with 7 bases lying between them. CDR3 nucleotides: TGTGCCAGCAGCGTAGATACGGGGAACACTGAAGCTTTCTTT. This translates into CASSVDTGNTEAFF.

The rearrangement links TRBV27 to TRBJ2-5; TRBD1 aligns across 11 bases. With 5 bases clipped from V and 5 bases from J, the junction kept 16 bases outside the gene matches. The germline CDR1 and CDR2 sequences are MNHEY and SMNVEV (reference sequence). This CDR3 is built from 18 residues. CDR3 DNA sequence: TGTGCCAGCAGTCTCTCTCCCGGGACAGGGGGAGGTGGGGAGACCCAGTACTTC. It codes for CASSLSPGTGGGGETQYF.

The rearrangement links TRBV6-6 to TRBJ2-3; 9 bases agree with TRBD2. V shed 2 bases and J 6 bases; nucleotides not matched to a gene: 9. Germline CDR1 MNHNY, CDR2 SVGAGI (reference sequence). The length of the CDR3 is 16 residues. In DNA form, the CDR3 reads TGTGCCAGCAGTTACGGCGGGGGGGCCCATTACGATACGCAGTATTTT. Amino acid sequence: CASSYGGGAHYDTQYF.

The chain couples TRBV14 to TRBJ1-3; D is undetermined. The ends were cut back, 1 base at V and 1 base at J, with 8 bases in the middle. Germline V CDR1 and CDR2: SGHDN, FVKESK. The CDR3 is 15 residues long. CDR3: CASSQVGGSGNTIYF. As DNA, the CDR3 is TGTGCCAGCAGCCAAGTAGGAGGGTCTGGAAACACCATATATTTT.

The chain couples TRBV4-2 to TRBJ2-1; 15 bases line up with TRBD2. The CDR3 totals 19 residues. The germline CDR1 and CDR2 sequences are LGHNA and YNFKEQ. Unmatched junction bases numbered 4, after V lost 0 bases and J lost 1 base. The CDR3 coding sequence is TGTGCCAGCAGCCAAGAAGGGACTAGCGGGGGGCCATCCTACAATGAGCAGTTCTTC. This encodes CASSQEGTSGGPSYNEQFF.

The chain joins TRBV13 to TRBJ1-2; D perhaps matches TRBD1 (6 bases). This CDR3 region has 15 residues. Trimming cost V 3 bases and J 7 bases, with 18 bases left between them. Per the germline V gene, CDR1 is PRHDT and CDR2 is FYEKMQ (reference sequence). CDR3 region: CASSFPLGGGRGYTF. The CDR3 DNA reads TGTGCCAGCAGCTTCCCCCTCGGGGGGGGCCGTGGCTACACCTTC.

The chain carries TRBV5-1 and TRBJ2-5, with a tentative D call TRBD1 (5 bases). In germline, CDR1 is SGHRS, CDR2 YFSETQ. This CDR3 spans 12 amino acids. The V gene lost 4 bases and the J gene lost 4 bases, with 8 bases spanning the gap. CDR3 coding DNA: TGCGCCAGCAGCCCTAGGGGAGAGACCCAGTACTTC. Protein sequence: CASSPRGETQYF.

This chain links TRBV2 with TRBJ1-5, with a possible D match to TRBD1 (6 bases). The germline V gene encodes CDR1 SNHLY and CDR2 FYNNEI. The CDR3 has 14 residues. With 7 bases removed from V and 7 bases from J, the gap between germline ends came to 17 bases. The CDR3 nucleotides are TGTGCCAGCAACCAACGGGGGGCCTGGCAGCCCCAGCATTTT. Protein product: CASNQRGAWQPQHF.

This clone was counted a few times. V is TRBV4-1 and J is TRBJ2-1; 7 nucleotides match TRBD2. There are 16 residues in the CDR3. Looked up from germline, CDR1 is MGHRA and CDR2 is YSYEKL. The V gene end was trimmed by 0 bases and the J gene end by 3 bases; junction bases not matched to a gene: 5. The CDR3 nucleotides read TGCGCCAGCAGCCAAGAGAGTGGGGGGGTCTACAATGAGCAGTTCTTC. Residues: CASSQESGGVYNEQFF.

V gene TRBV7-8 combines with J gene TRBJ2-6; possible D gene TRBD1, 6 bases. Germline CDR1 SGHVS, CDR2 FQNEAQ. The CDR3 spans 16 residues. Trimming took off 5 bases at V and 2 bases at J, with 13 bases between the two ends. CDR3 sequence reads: CASSITGTTGANVLTF. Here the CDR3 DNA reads TGTGCCAGCAGCATCACAGGGACCACTGGGGCCAACGTCCTGACTTTC.

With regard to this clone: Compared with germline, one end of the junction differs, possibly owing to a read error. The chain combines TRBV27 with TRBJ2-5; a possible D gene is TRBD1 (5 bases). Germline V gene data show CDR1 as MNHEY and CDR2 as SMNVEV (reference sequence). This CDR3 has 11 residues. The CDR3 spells CASGSPPLRDF. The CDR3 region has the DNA TGTGCCAGCGGTTCGCCTCCACTCAGGGACTTC.

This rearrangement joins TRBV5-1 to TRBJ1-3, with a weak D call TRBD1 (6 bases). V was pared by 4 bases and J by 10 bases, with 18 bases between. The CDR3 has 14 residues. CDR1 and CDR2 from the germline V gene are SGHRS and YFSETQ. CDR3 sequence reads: CASSPSGSGDTIYF. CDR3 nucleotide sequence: TGCGCCAGCAGCCCAAGTGGGTCAGGGGATACCATATATTTT.